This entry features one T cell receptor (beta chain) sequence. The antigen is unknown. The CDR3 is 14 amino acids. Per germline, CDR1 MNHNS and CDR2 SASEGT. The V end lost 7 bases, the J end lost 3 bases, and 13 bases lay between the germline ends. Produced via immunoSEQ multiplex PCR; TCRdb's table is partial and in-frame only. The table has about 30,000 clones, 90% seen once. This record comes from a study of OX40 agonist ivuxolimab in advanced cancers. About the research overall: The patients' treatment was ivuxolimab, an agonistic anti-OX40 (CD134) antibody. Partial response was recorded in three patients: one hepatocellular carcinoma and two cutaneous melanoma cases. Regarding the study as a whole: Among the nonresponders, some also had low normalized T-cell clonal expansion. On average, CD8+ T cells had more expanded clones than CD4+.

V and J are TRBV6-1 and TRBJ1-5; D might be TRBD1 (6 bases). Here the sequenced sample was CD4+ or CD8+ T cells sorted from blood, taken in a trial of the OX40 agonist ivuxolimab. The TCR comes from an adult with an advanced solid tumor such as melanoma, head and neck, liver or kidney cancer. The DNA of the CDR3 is TGTGCCAGCAAAGGACAGAGATACAATCAGCCCCAGCATTTT. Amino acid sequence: CASKGQRYNQPQHF.